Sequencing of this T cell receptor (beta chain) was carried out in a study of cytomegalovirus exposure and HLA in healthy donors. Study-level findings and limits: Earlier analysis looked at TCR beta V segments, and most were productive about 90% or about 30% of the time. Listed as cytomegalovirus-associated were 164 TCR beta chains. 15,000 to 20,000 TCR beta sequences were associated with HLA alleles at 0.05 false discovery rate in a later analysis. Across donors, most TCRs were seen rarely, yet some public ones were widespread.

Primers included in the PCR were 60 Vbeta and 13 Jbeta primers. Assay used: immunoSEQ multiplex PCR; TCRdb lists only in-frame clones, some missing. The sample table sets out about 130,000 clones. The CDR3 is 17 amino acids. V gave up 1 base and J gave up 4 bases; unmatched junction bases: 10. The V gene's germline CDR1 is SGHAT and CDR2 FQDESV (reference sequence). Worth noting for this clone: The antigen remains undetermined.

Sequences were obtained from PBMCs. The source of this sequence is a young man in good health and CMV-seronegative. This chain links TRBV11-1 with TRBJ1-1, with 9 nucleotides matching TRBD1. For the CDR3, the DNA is TGTGCCAGCAGCTTAGGCACAGGGGGCCCAACCTCCACTGAAGCTTTCTTT. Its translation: CASSLGTGGPTSTEAFF. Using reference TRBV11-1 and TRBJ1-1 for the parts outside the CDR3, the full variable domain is EAEVAQSPRYKITEKSQAVAFWCDPISGHATLYWYRQILGQGPELLVQFQDESVVDDSQLPKDRFSAERLKGVDSTLKIQPAELGDSAMYLCASSLGTGGPTSTEAFFGQGTRLTVV.